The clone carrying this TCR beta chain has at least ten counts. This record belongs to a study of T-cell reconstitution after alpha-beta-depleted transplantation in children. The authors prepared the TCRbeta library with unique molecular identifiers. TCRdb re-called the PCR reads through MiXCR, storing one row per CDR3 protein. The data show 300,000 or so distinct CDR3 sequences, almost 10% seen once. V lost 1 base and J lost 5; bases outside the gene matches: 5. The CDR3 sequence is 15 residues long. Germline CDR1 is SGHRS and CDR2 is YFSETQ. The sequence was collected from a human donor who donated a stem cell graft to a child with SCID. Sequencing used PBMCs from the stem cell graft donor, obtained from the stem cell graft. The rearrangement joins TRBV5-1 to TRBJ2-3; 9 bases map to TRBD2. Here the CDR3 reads CASSLPSGDRDTQYF. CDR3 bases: TGCGCCAGCAGCTTGCCTAGCGGGGACAGAGATACGCAGTATTTT.